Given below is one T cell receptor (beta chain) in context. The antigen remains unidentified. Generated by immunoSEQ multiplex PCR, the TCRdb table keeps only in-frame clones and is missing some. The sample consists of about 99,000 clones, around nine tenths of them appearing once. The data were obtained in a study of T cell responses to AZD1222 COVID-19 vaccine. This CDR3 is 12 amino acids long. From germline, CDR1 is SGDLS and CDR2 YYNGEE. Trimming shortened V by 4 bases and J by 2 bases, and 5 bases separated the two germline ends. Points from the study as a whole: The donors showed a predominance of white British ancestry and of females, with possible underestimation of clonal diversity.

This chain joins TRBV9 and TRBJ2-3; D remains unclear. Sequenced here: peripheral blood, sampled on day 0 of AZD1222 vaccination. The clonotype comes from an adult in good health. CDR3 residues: CASSPNTDTQYF. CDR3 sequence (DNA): TGTGCCAGCAGCCCTAACACAGATACGCAGTATTTT.